These 8 T cell receptor beta chains were all obtained from the same sample, sequenced in a study of cytomegalovirus exposure and HLA in healthy donors. The PCR used 60 Vbeta and 13 Jbeta primers. Some clones are missing from TCRdb's copy, which holds only in-frame ones; the method was immunoSEQ multiplex PCR. The sample includes about 270,000 clones, under 80% of them seen just once. Sequencing was performed on PBMCs. These TCRs come from a female donor in good health and CMV-seronegative.

This clone was seen once. The chain links TRBV5-6 to TRBJ2-7; D is possibly TRBD1 (6 bases). The CDR3 spans 16 residues. Germline V gives CDR1 SGHDT, CDR2 YYEEEE. The ends were cut back, 0 bases at V and 4 bases at J, with 17 bases in the middle. As DNA, the CDR3 is TGTGCCAGCAGCTTGGTCGGCAGGGGCGAAGGGTACGAGCAGTACTTC. Translated, it gives CASSLVGRGEGYEQYF.

The chain links TRBV2 to TRBJ2-7, with TRBD2 as a possible D gene (6 bases). The ends were cut back, 4 bases at V and 2 bases at J, with 24 bases in the middle. CDR3 size: 18 residues. Germline values: CDR1 SNHLY, CDR2 FYNNEI. In nucleotides, the CDR3 is TGTGCCAGCAGTGGCGGGGTCGGTACTCAGCGCCAAACCTACGAGCAGTACTTC. This translates into CASSGGVGTQRQTYEQYF.

This chain connects TRBV11-3 to TRBJ1-1; D might be TRBD1 (6 bases). The CDR3 extends over 14 amino acids. The V end lost 4 bases, the J end lost 5 bases, and 14 bases lay between the germline ends. Germline CDR1 and CDR2: SGHNT and YENEEA. The DNA for the CDR3 is TGTGCCAGCAGCTACGACAGGTGGGAGACTGAAGCTTTCTTT. It specifies CASSYDRWETEAFF.

The chain carries TRBV7-3 and TRBJ2-1, with 7 bases that match TRBD2. Germline CDR1 is SGHTA and CDR2 is FQGTGA. V dropped 0 bases and J dropped 6; count of bases not matched to a gene: 11. This CDR3 has 17 residues. CDR3 sequence reads: CASSLTSRGRGTNEQFF. In DNA form, the CDR3 reads TGTGCCAGCAGCTTAACCAGTCGCGGGAGAGGGACCAATGAGCAGTTCTTC.

The rearrangement uses TRBV21-1 and TRBJ1-2; TRBD1 is the table's D call and was not checked against the DNA. TRBV21-1 is an annotated pseudogene. The length of the CDR3 is 15 residues. CDR3 coding DNA: TGTGCCAGCAGCGTAATACCGGGACAGAGTTATGGCTACACCTTC. Translated, it gives CASSVIPGQSYGYTF.

V gene TRBV6-5 combines with J gene TRBJ2-7, with 10 positions matching TRBD2. This CDR3 is built from 16 residues. The junction had 8 bases not matched to a gene; V was cut back by 0 bases and J by 6 bases. Germline V CDR1 and CDR2: MNHEY, SVGAGI. CDR3 sequence: CASSYSTSGRVGEQYF. Here the CDR3 DNA reads TGTGCCAGCAGTTACTCGACCAGCGGGAGGGTCGGCGAGCAGTACTTC.

The rearrangement links TRBV9 to TRBJ2-1; TRBD2 agrees at 9 bases. Germline CDR1 is SGDLS and CDR2 is YYNGEE. V trimming: 7 bases; J trimming: 14 bases; junction bases outside the gene matches: 4. CDR3 length equals 10 residues. The CDR3: CASGAGGEFF. The DNA for the CDR3 is TGTGCCAGCGGGGCGGGAGGGGAGTTCTTC.

CDR3 in amino acids: CAWGTGYGYTF. CDR3 nucleotides: TGTGCCTGGGGGACAGGGTATGGCTACACCTTC. The gene calls are TRBV30 and TRBJ1-2, with 9 bases matching TRBD1. The J segment lost 5 bases and the V segment lost 5 bases, leaving 0 bases of the junction unmatched. Germline values: CDR1 GTSNPN, CDR2 SVGIG (reference sequence). The CDR3 covers 11 residues.